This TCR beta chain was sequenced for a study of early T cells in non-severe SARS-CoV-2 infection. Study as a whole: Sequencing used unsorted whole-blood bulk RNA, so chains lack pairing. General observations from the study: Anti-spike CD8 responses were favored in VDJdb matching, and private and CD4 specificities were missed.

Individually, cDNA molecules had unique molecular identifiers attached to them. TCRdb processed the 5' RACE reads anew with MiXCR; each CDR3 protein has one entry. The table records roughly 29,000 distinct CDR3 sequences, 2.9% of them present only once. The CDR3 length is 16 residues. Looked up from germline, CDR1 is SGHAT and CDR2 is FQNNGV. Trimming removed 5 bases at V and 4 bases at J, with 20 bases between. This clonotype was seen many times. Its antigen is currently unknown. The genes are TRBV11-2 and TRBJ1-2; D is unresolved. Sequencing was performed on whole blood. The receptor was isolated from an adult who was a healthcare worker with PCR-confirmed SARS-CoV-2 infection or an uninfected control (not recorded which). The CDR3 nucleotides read TGTGCCAGCAGCGTTCTAATAGGCGGACGTAGCTATGGCTACACCTTC. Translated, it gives CASSVLIGGRSYGYTF.